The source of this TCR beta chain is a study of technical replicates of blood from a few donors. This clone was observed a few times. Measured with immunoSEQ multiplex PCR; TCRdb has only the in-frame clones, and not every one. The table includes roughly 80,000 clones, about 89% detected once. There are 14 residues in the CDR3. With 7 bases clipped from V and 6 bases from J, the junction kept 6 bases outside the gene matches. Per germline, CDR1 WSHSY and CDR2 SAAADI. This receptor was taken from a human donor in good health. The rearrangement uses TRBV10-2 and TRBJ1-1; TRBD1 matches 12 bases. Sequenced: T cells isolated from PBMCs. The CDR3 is CASISGTGGSEAFF. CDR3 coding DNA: TGCGCCAGCATCAGCGGGACAGGGGGCTCTGAAGCTTTCTTT.